This T cell receptor (beta chain) was obtained from a study of OX40 agonist ivuxolimab in advanced cancers. The CDR3 sequence is 12 residues long. Looked up from germline, CDR1 is SGHKS and CDR2 is YYEKEE (reference sequence). The V gene lost 4 bases and the J gene lost 5 bases, with 7 bases spanning the gap. TCRdb's copy holds only in-frame clones and misses some; the assay was immunoSEQ multiplex PCR. The sample shows approximately 26,000 clones, 79% of them seen only once. The material sequenced was CD4+ or CD8+ T cells sorted from blood, taken in a trial of the OX40 agonist ivuxolimab. V is TRBV5-5 and J is TRBJ1-5; D is unclear. This clonotype was sampled from an adult with an advanced solid tumor such as melanoma, head and neck, liver or kidney cancer. CDR3 nucleotides: TGTGCCAGCAGCCTCGTCGATCAGCCCCAGCATTTT. This encodes CASSLVDQPQHF.